This T cell receptor beta chain was sequenced for a study of blood T cell repertoires in COVID-19 (dated by TCRdb to 2020 to 2022). Context from the whole study: The collaborator samples originated in the United States, Italy and Spain and spanned the acute and convalescent phases of COVID-19. The material from the prospective study consisted of cDNA or gDNA derived from T cells, B-cell-depleted T cells, or PBMCs. Deeply sampled blood TCRbeta repertoires from subjects exposed to, actively infected with, or recovered from COVID-19 were included in the dataset. The repertoires were released in a freely available public database meant as a resource for research on the immune response to SARS-CoV-2. Samples were obtained from the ongoing ImmuneRACE study (first 160 participants) and from 1,000 to 1,500 subjects provided by 6 global collaborators. A de-identified subject ID, COVID-19 status, age in years and sex were almost always included in the sample metadata. Where HLA class I and class II types were available, the types were taken from metadata supplied by the sample provider, not from assay-based typing.

The immunoSEQ Assay, a bias-controlled multiplex PCR, was used to amplify TCRbeta CDR3 regions from genomic DNA. The study's own analysis went as follows. The number of nucleated cells in each sample was estimated by amplification of reference gene primers within the assay. To quantify the absolute abundance of each unique TCRbeta CDR3 rearrangement, sequence reads were collapsed and filtered. For each sample, productive Simpson clonality was calculated as the square root of Simpson's diversity index over productive rearrangements. TCRdb holds this immuneACCESS table with in-frame rearrangements only. Some clones are missing; in checked studies, unresolved V genes explain under half, and the rest has no known cause. V, J and clone size derive from that table, while D and trimming were established from the DNA sequence. Across this sample there are some 95,000 clones, with less than 90% seen only once. The leading ten clones occupy approximately 1.2% of the sample.

Collaborating institutions collected whole blood in K2EDTA tubes following their own protocols. Collaborator samples were shipped for TCRbeta analysis as frozen whole blood, isolated PBMCs, or DNA extracted from either sample type. Broad study findings and their caveats: The quantity of clinical and demographic metadata differed by source and by participant and was supplied without curation.

Trimming accounts for 2 bases at V and 2 bases at J, while the number of junction bases matched to no gene is 8. Spanning cysteine to phenylalanine, the CDR3 consists of 16 amino acids. Just the 48-base CDR3 DNA is kept, in frame starting at base 1. The germline V gene yields LGHNA for CDR1 and YSLEER for CDR2. About this clone: Its recognized antigen is unknown. No base-level quality is on record; no much larger clone is a single base apart.

Sequences were obtained from peripheral blood. This chain is built from TRBV4-3 and TRBJ1-2, and 7 bases in between align with TRBD1. This receptor was identified in a man at least 80 years old with active or convalescent COVID-19. In nucleotides, the sequence is TGCGCCAGCAGCCAAAACCGCGGGACAGTCAACTATGGCTACACCTTC. The translation is CASSQNRGTVNYGYTF.